This T cell receptor beta chain was retrieved from a study of OX40 agonist ivuxolimab in advanced cancers. In the study overall: Allowance was made for prior anti-PD-1, anti-PD-L1 or anti-CTLA-4 therapy, and 40% to 45% had some. Study conclusions and caveats: Relative to CD4+ cells, CD8+ T cells on average had more expanded clones.

This clone was observed a few times. What it binds is unknown. Autoimmune disease history or systemic immunosuppression disqualified patients. The data were produced by immunoSEQ multiplex PCR, yet TCRdb's version contains in-frame clones alone and is incomplete. The table shows tens of thousands of clones, with 80% to 90% occurring only once. The CDR3 contains 14 residues. Trimming removed 0 bases at V and 5 bases at J, with 8 bases between. Germline V gene lookup returns CDR1 ENHRY and CDR2 SYGVKD. The sample in question was CD4+ or CD8+ T cells sorted from blood, obtained in a trial of the OX40 agonist ivuxolimab. This receptor was obtained from an adult with an advanced solid tumor such as melanoma, head and neck, liver or kidney cancer. The genes are TRBV10-3 and TRBJ1-5, with unresolved D. This CDR3 reads CAISESRRDQPQHF. CDR3 DNA: TGTGCCATCAGTGAGTCGAGGCGGGATCAGCCCCAGCATTTT.